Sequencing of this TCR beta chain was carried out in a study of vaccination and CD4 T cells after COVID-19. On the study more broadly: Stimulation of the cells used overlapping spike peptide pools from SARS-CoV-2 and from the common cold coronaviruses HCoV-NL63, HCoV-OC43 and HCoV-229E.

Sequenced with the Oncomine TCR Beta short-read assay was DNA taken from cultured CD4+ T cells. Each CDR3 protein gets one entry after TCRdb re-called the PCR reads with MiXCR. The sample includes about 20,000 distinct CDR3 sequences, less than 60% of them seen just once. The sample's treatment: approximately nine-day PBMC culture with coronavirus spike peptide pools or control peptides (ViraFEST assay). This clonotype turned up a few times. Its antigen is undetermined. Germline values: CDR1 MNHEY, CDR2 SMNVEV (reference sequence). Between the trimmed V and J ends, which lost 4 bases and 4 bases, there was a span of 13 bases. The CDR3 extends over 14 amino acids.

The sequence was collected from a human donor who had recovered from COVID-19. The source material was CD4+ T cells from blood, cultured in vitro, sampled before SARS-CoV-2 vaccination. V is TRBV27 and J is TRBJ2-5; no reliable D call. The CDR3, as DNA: TGTGCCAGCAGTTATATCAGTGGGGTAGAGACCCAGTACTTC. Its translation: CASSYISGVETQYF.